These 28 T cell receptor beta chains came from one sample sequenced in a study of human CD8 memory T cell subsets (dated by TCRdb to about 2020). Sequencing was carried out with a NextSeq 550. A Human TCR Profiling Kit was used to prepare UMI-labeled 5' RACE TCRbeta libraries. With the reads reprocessed by TCRdb, a single entry stands for each CDR3 protein sequence and no DNA is reported. The table held for this sample gives about 6,000 distinct CDR3 sequences. Clones ranked in the top ten supply around 26% of the sample. The source material was CD8+ effector memory T cells (TEM) sorted from PBMCs. The cell subset or site label here, explained by the study, means: effector memory CD8 T cells, CCR7- CD45RO+ CD95+. These receptors were collected from a human donor in good health.

V gene TRBV6-4 combines with J gene TRBJ2-1. CDR1 is MRHNA, CDR2 SNTAGT, per germline. This CDR3 is 14 amino acids long. The CDR3 loop reads CASSRSTSYNEQFF.

The chain couples TRBV20-1 to TRBJ2-2; without DNA, the TCRdb call of TRBD2 cannot be checked. The germline V gene encodes CDR1 DFQATT and CDR2 SNEGSKA (reference sequence). CDR3 length: 14 residues. CDR3 amino acids: CSARDLRDTGELFF.

V is TRBV13 and J is TRBJ2-1; with no DNA, the TCRdb D assignment of TRBD1 cannot be verified. The CDR3 loop spans 17 amino acids. CDR1 and CDR2 from the germline V gene are PRHDT and FYEKMQ (reference sequence). CDR3: CASSLAARGRRRNEQFF.

Considering frequency, this clonotype is medium-sized. The V and J genes are TRBV10-2 and TRBJ2-2; TCRdb lists TRBD1, though no DNA is available to test this call. This CDR3 is 12 amino acids long. Germline CDR1 reads WSHSY; CDR2 reads SAAADI. The CDR3 is CASNSGTGELFF.

V and J are TRBV7-9 and TRBJ2-7; TCRdb picks TRBD1, but there is no DNA to check that call. Per germline, CDR1 SEHNR and CDR2 FQNEAQ (reference sequence). The CDR3 covers 14 residues. The CDR3 loop is CASSPGLSLYEQYF.

The genes are TRBV20-1 and TRBJ2-1; lacking DNA, the TRBD2 call made by TCRdb goes unchecked. The germline gives CDR1 DFQATT, CDR2 SNEGSKA (reference sequence). The CDR3 covers 15 residues. CDR3 loop: CSASSAGGNYNEQFF.

This sequence joins TRBV11-2 and TRBJ1-2. CDR3 length: 15 residues. Germline assignment: CDR1 SGHAT and CDR2 FQNNGV. Here the CDR3 reads CASSLGGQTNYGYTF.

This clonotype is labeled medium-sized (0.01 to 0.1%) based on frequency. The chain carries TRBV7-8 and TRBJ2-1; the TRBD1 assignment by TCRdb is unverifiable without DNA. CDR1 is SGHVS and CDR2 is FQNEAQ in the germline V gene. The CDR3 runs to 14 residues. The CDR3 reads CASSLGGDNNEQFF.

This clonotype is deemed medium-sized by its frequency. V usage is TRBV20-1 and J usage is TRBJ2-1; TCRdb's D call of TRBD2 is untestable without DNA. Germline CDR1 DFQATT, CDR2 SNEGSKA (reference sequence). The CDR3 covers 14 residues. CDR3 protein: CSASLAGEVSEQFF.

The V gene is TRBV7-9, the J gene TRBJ2-7; as DNA is missing, the TRBD1 call by TCRdb cannot be tested. Germline V gene data show CDR1 as SEHNR and CDR2 as FQNEAQ (reference sequence). This CDR3 is 14 amino acids long. The CDR3 region is CASSFPTGAYEQYF. The variable domain in full, completed from reference TRBV7-9 and TRBJ2-7, reads DTGVSQNPRHKITKRGQNVTFRCDPISEHNRLYWYRQTLGQGPEFLTYFQNEAQLEKSRLLSDRFSAERPKGSFSTLEIQRTEQGDSAMYLCASSFPTGAYEQYFGPGTRLTVT.

The CDR3 protein is CASSQGTASYEQYF. The chain joins TRBV4-2 to TRBJ2-7. The CDR3 consists of 14 residues. Germline CDR1 LGHNA, CDR2 YNFKEQ.

This rearrangement joins TRBV24-1 to TRBJ2-2. From germline, CDR1 is KGHDR and CDR2 SFDVKD. The CDR3 consists of 15 residues. The CDR3 region is CATSDSERHTGELFF.

The chain carries TRBV28 and TRBJ2-1; absent DNA, TCRdb's TRBD1 call cannot be checked. CDR1 and CDR2 (germline): MDHEN, SYDVKM. The CDR3 consists of 13 residues. This chain's CDR3 is CASSFTGYNEQFF.

This sequence joins TRBV5-6 and TRBJ2-3; the D call from TCRdb, TRBD1, cannot be confirmed without DNA. The CDR3 has 15 amino acids. Germline V gene sequence: CDR1 SGHDT, CDR2 YYEEEE. The CDR3 region is CASSLTTGGLDTQYF.

V gene TRBV12-3 or TRBV12-4 combines with J gene TRBJ1-3. The CDR3 extends over 15 amino acids. CDR3 amino acids: CASSRDWNSGNTIYF.

J is TRBJ2-7 and V is TRBV12-3 or TRBV12-4; TCRdb proposes TRBD1, but this gene call is untestable without DNA. The CDR3 spans 15 residues. Here the CDR3 reads CASSLDRAGSYEQYF.

This clonotype is medium-sized by frequency. The chain joins TRBV20-1 to TRBJ2-1; TCRdb returns TRBD2, unconfirmable since there is no DNA. Germline CDR1 reads DFQATT; CDR2 reads SNEGSKA (reference sequence). The CDR3 is 14 amino acids. The CDR3 sequence: CSASSLADYNEQFF.

This clonotype registers medium-sized by frequency. The chain uses TRBV29-1 and TRBJ2-3; the TRBD2 assignment by TCRdb is unverifiable without DNA. Germline V lookup: CDR1 SQVTM, CDR2 ANQGSEA. The CDR3 totals 14 residues. The CDR3 loop is CSVDGSGYTDTQYF.

The chain carries TRBV9 and TRBJ2-1; the D call from TCRdb, TRBD1, cannot be confirmed without DNA. CDR1 and CDR2 from the germline V gene are SGDLS and YYNGEE. The CDR3 sequence is 19 residues long. CDR3 sequence: CASSVATAIPTGSFDEQFF.

This sequence joins TRBV10-2 and TRBJ2-5; TCRdb returns TRBD2, unconfirmable since there is no DNA. Germline V lookup: CDR1 WSHSY, CDR2 SAAADI. The CDR3 runs to 15 residues. The CDR3 sequence: CASSGGLDGGETQYF.

Its frequency marks this clonotype as medium-sized (0.01 to 0.1%). This chain links TRBV7-2 with TRBJ2-1; TCRdb indicates TRBD1, and absent DNA this call remains unverified. Germline V CDR1 and CDR2: SGHTA, FQGNSA. The CDR3 runs 13 residues. The CDR3 spells CASSHREFNEQFF.

The chain links TRBV2 to TRBJ2-7; the TCRdb D gene call, TRBD2, has no DNA to confirm it. In germline, CDR1 is SNHLY, CDR2 FYNNEI. The CDR3 is 14 amino acids. The chain's CDR3 is CASSGTPDFYEQYF.

CDR3 amino acids: CSVEQGIHEQYF. The chain is built from TRBV29-1 and TRBJ2-7; as DNA is missing, the TRBD1 call by TCRdb cannot be tested. Germline V gene data show CDR1 as SQVTM and CDR2 as ANQGSEA. The CDR3 length is 12 residues.

V usage is TRBV5-5 and J usage is TRBJ2-7; without DNA, the TCRdb call of TRBD2 cannot be checked. CDR3 length: 17 amino acids. Germline CDR1 reads SGHKS; CDR2 reads YYEKEE (reference sequence). CDR3 loop: CASSLGLAGFGVYEQYF.

The J gene is TRBJ2-1, the V gene TRBV6-4; no DNA is available, so the TRBD2 call from TCRdb remains unchecked. The germline V gene encodes CDR1 MRHNA and CDR2 SNTAGT. The CDR3 runs 15 residues. The chain's CDR3 is CASSDGTSGDNEQFF.

The chain links TRBV28 to TRBJ2-3; the TRBD2 assignment by TCRdb is unverifiable without DNA. CDR1 and CDR2 (germline): MDHEN, SYDVKM. CDR3 size: 13 residues. This chain's CDR3 is CASSLGPADTQYF.

The chain is built from TRBV9 and TRBJ2-1; TCRdb's D call of TRBD2 is untestable without DNA. CDR1 SGDLS and CDR2 YYNGEE come from the germline V gene. The CDR3 has 15 residues. The CDR3 here is CASSVSSAINNEQFF.

The chain's CDR3 is CASSVDLNSYNEQFF. The chain uses TRBV9 and TRBJ2-1. Germline V lookup: CDR1 SGDLS, CDR2 YYNGEE. The CDR3 is 15 residues long.